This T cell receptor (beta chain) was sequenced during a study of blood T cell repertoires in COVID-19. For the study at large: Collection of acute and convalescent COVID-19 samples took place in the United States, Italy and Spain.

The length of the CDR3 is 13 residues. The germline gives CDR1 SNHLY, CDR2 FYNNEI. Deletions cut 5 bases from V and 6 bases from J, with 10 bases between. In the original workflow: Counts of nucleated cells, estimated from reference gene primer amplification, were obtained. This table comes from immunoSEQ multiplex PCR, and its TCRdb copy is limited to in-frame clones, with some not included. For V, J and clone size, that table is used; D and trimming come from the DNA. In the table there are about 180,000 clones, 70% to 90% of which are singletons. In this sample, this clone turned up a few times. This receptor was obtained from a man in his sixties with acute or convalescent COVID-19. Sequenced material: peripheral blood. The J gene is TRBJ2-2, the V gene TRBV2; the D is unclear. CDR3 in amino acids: CASSPVRAGELFF. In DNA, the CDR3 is TGTGCCAGCAGTCCCGTCCGGGCCGGGGAGCTGTTTTTT.